The 17 T cell receptor beta chains given below trace back to one sample, sequenced in a study of blood T cell repertoires in COVID-19. Profiled with immunoSEQ multiplex PCR; TCRdb holds only in-frame clones, not every one. The sample has roughly 320,000 clones; roughly 91% are singletons. What was sequenced was peripheral blood. Receptor source: a woman aged 30 to 39 with COVID-19, enrolled during active disease.

The V gene is TRBV10-1, the J gene TRBJ2-7, with 9 bases matching TRBD2. With V trimmed by 6 bases and J by 3 bases, 15 bases remained unmatched. This CDR3 region has 17 residues. Germline V gene lookup returns CDR1 WNHNN and CDR2 SYGVQD (reference sequence). In nucleotides, the CDR3 is TGCGCCAGCAGAGACCTCCCCCTAGCGGGGCCTTTCTACGAGCAGTACTTC. This sequence encodes CASRDLPLAGPFYEQYF.

V usage is TRBV12-3 or TRBV12-4 and J usage is TRBJ2-7; D gene ambiguous. The CDR3 loop spans 12 amino acids. The V end was cut by 3 bases, the J end by 6 bases, with 9 bases between. DNA for the CDR3: TGTGCCAGCAGTTTGTCACAAATCGAGCAGTACTTC. Its protein product is CASSLSQIEQYF.

V and J are TRBV3-1 (or the pseudogene TRBV3-2) and TRBJ2-5; TRBD2 matches 13 bases. CDR3 length: 16 amino acids. CDR1 is LGHDT, CDR2 YNNKEL, per germline (reference sequence). V lost 4 bases, J lost 4 bases, and 6 bases stayed unmatched. CDR3 DNA sequence: TGTGCCAGCAGCCCGGGACTAGCGGGGCTACGAGAGACCCAGTACTTC. Encoded protein: CASSPGLAGLRETQYF.

V is TRBV6-4 and J is TRBJ2-3; possibly TRBD2 for D (7 bases). CDR3 length: 14 amino acids. V dropped 7 bases and J dropped 2 bases, with 13 bases sitting between them. Per germline, CDR1 MRHNA and CDR2 SNTAGT. CDR3 protein: CASNRGAPTDTQYF. The CDR3 nucleotides read TGTGCCAGCAACCGGGGGGCCCCCACAGATACGCAGTATTTT.

This clone was counted once. The junction departs from the called germline gene at one end, perhaps through a read error. The CDR3 nucleotides are TGTGCCAGCACTGAAGACAGGGACAATCAGCCCCAGCATTTT. Translation gives CASTEDRDNQPQHF. This chain links TRBV2 with TRBJ1-5, with 7 bases identical to TRBD1. The germline gives CDR1 SNHLY, CDR2 FYNNEI. The length of the CDR3 is 14 residues.

This sequence joins TRBV10-3 and TRBJ2-1, with 7 bases aligning to TRBD2. Unmatched junction bases numbered 11, after V lost 3 bases and J lost 6 bases. Germline V CDR1 and CDR2: ENHRY, SYGVKD. The CDR3 sequence is 16 residues long. CDR3 in amino acids: CAISDPSLGGGNEQFF. The CDR3 nucleotides read TGTGCCATCAGTGACCCTTCCTTGGGGGGGGGCAATGAGCAGTTCTTC.

This sequence joins TRBV7-2 and TRBJ1-1; a weak D match, TRBD1 (6 bases). Trimming removed 2 bases at V and 3 bases at J, with 10 bases between. Germline CDR1 SGHTA, CDR2 FQGNSA. The CDR3 has 14 amino acids. In DNA form, the CDR3 reads TGTGCCAGCAGCTTAATGGGGGCCTACACTGAAGCTTTCTTT. Translation: CASSLMGAYTEAFF.

The chain joins TRBV9 to TRBJ1-2, with a possible D match to TRBD1 (6 bases). The CDR3 has 16 residues. V was cut by 2 bases and J by 1 base, with 15 bases left in between. CDR1 and CDR2 (germline): SGDLS, YYNGEE. The CDR3 DNA is TGTGCCAGCAGCGTGTCATCCCAGGGGAATAACTATGGCTACACCTTC. Encoded protein: CASSVSSQGNNYGYTF.

The chain uses TRBV28 and TRBJ2-1; TRBD2 matches at 7 bases. The CDR3 runs to 14 residues. The germline gives CDR1 MDHEN, CDR2 SYDVKM. After removal of 1 base from V and 4 bases from J, the junction contained 1 base not matched to a gene. In nucleotides, the CDR3 is TGTGCCAGCAGTTTATACGGGGGGTACAATGAGCAGTTCTTC. Its protein product is CASSLYGGYNEQFF.

V gene TRBV18 combines with J gene TRBJ1-5, with 12 bases lining up with TRBD1. The junction had 10 bases not matched to a gene; V was cut back by 5 bases and J by 2 bases. The CDR3 loop spans 18 amino acids. CDR1 KGHSH and CDR2 LQKENI come from the germline V gene. The CDR3 region is CASSSGQGAGLGNQPQHF. The CDR3 bases are TGTGCCAGCTCATCGGGACAGGGGGCTGGGTTGGGCAATCAGCCCCAGCATTTT.

Concerning this clone itself: This sample also contains other DNA sequences that code for the same CDR3. This sequence joins TRBV2 and TRBJ2-7; maybe TRBD1 (5 bases). V was pared by 3 bases and J by 0 bases, with 9 bases between. The germline V gene has CDR1 SNHLY and CDR2 FYNNEI. CDR3 size: 14 residues. CDR3 coding DNA: TGTGCCAGCAGTGAGCAGGGTACCTCCTACGAGCAGTACTTC. Translated: CASSEQGTSYEQYF.

J is TRBJ2-3 and V is TRBV11-3; maybe TRBD1 (5 bases). Germline V CDR1 and CDR2: SGHNT, YENEEA. Between the trimmed V and J ends, which lost 4 bases and 4 bases, there was a span of 18 bases. The CDR3 is 16 amino acids. CDR3 coding DNA: TGTGCCAGCAGCTCTGTGACATACTGGGGCGCAGATACGCAGTATTTT. This codes for CASSSVTYWGADTQYF.

The chain employs TRBV20-1 and TRBJ1-2; D remains unclear. The CDR3 totals 14 residues. The ends were cut back, 3 bases at V and 4 bases at J, with 15 bases in the middle. Per the germline V gene, CDR1 is DFQATT and CDR2 is SNEGSKA (reference sequence). This CDR3 is CSASATVPSYGYTF. The CDR3 region has the DNA TGCAGTGCTAGTGCAACAGTCCCATCCTATGGCTACACCTTC.

In this sample, this clone turned up a few times. The chain recombines TRBV3-1 (or the pseudogene TRBV3-2) with TRBJ1-6, with D possibly TRBD1 on 6 matching bases. The ends were cut back, 2 bases at V and 8 bases at J, with 16 bases in the middle. This CDR3 region has 16 residues. Germline V gives CDR1 LGHDT, CDR2 YNNKEL (reference sequence). DNA for the CDR3: TGTGCCAGCAGCCAATCGGCGGTACAGGGTGATTCACCCCTCCACTTT. This encodes CASSQSAVQGDSPLHF.

The chain has TRBV29-1 and TRBJ1-2, with TRBD1 matching over 7 bases. V lost 6 bases and J lost 5; bases outside the gene matches: 6. The CDR3 covers 12 residues. CDR1 and CDR2 from the germline V gene are SQVTM and ANQGSEA. The DNA of the CDR3 is TGCAGCGTCGCCGGGACAGAATATGGCTACACCTTC. Amino acid sequence: CSVAGTEYGYTF.

This sequence joins TRBV13 and TRBJ2-2; D not resolved. This CDR3 comprises 13 residues. CDR1 and CDR2 (germline): PRHDT, FYEKMQ (reference sequence). Between the trimmed V and J ends, which lost 5 bases and 8 bases, there was a span of 12 bases. The DNA for the CDR3 is TGTGCCAGCAGCCTACGGTCTCGGGGGGAGCTGTTTTTT. Translation: CASSLRSRGELFF.

The V and J genes are TRBV18 and TRBJ1-6, with 7 bases that match TRBD1. Unmatched junction bases numbered 5, after V lost 2 bases and J lost 7 bases. Germline V CDR1 and CDR2: KGHSH, LQKENI. The CDR3 has 15 residues. CDR3 loop: CASSPADRLNSPLHF. The DNA for the CDR3 is TGTGCCAGCTCACCAGCGGACAGGTTAAATTCACCCCTCCACTTT.